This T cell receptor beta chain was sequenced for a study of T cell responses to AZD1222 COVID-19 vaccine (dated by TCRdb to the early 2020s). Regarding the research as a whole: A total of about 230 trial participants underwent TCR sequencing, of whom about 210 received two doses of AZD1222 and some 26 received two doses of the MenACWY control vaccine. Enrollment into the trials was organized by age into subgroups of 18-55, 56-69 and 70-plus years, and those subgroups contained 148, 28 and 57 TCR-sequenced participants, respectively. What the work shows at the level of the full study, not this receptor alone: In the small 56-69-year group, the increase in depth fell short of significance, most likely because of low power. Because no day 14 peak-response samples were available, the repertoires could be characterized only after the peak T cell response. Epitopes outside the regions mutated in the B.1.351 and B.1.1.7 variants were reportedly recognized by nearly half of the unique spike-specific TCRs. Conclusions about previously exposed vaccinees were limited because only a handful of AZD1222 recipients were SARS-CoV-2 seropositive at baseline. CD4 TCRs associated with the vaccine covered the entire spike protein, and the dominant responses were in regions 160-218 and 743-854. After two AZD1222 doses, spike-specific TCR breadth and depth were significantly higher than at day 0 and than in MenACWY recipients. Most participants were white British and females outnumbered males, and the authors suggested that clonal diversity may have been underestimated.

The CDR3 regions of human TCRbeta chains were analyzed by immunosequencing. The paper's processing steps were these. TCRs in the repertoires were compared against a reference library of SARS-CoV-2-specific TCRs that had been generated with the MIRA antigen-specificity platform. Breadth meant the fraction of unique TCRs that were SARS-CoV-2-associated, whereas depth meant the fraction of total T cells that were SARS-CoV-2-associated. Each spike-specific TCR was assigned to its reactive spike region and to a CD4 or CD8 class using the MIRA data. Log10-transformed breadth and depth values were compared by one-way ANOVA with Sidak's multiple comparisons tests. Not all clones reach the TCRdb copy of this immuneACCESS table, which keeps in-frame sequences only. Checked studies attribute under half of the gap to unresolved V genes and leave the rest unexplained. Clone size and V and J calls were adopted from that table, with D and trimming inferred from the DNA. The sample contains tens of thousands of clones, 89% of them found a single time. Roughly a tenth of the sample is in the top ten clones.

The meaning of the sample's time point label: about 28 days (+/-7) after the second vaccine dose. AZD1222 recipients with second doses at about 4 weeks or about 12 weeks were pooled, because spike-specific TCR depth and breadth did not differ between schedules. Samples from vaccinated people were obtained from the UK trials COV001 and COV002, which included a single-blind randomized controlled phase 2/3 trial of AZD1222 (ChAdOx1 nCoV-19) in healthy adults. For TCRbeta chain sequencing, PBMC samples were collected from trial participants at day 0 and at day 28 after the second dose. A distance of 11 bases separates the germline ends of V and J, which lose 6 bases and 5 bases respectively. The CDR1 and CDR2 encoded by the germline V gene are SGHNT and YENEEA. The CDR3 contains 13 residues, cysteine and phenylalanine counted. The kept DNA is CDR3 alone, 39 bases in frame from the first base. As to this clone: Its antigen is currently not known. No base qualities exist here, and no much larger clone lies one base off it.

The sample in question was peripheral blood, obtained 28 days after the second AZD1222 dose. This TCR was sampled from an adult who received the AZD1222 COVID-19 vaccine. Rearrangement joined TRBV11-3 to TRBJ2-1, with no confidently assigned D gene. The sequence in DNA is TGTGCCAGCAGAACACCGGCAGACAATGAGCAGTTCTTC. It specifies CASRTPADNEQFF.